These 13 T cell receptor beta chains came from one sample sequenced in a study of T cells after yellow fever vaccination. TCRdb re-derived calls from the 5' RACE reads in MiXCR, one entry per CDR3 protein. The table lists approximately 510,000 distinct CDR3 sequences, around a fifth of them singletons. The sample in question was PBMCs, obtained about 20 days after the first yellow fever vaccination. The receptor source for this set is a man between 18 and 29 years old who received the YFV17D yellow fever vaccine.

V is TRBV7-9 and J is TRBJ2-1, with TRBD2 identical over 8 bases. The junction had 5 bases not matched to a gene; V was cut back by 10 bases and J by 9 bases. The CDR3 runs 11 residues. The germline CDR1 and CDR2 sequences are SEHNR and FQNEAQ (reference sequence). This chain's CDR3 is CAMDTSGEQFF. The CDR3, as DNA: TGTGCCATGGATACTAGCGGTGAGCAGTTCTTC.

The gene calls are TRBV7-2 and TRBJ1-3; possibly TRBD1 for D (6 bases). CDR1 is SGHTA, CDR2 FQGNSA, per germline. The V end lost 4 bases, the J end lost 4 bases, and 14 bases lay between the germline ends. The CDR3 has 15 residues. The CDR3 coding sequence is TGTGCCAGCAGCTCCCCCAGGGGCTTCGGAAACACCATATATTTT. This sequence encodes CASSSPRGFGNTIYF. Using reference TRBV7-2 and TRBJ1-3 for the parts outside the CDR3, the full variable domain is GAGVSQSPSNKVTEKGKDVELRCDPISGHTALYWYRQSLGQGLEFLIYFQGNSAPDKSGLPSDRFSAERTGGSVSTLTIQRTQQEDSAVYLCASSSPRGFGNTIYFGEGSWLTVV.

Details on this clonotype: A much larger clone sits a single nucleotide away, making a read error possible. Lacking the conserved final phenylalanine or tryptophan, this CDR3 likely reflects a read error. The V and J genes are TRBV7-6 and TRBJ2-3, with D uncertain. V lost 2 bases, J lost 2 bases, and 8 bases lay in between. Per germline, CDR1 SGHVS and CDR2 FNYEAQ. The CDR3 runs to 14 residues. CDR3 sequence reads: CASSLNGFTDTQYL. The DNA for the CDR3 is TGTGCCAGCAGCTTAAACGGATTCACAGATACGCAGTATTTA.

This clonotype was recorded at least ten times. The rearrangement uses TRBV7-2 and TRBJ1-5, with D maybe TRBD1 (5 bases). CDR1 and CDR2 (germline): SGHTA, FQGNSA. V was shortened by 5 bases and J by 4 bases, with 12 bases between the two germline ends. The CDR3 consists of 14 residues. CDR3 nucleotides: TGTGCCAGCAGCCTAGGTGGGGGAAATCAGCCCCAGCATTTT. Translation: CASSLGGGNQPQHF.

V and J are TRBV10-3 and TRBJ2-4; TRBD1 matches at 9 bases. Germline CDR1 is ENHRY and CDR2 is SYGVKD. Germline trimming cut 5 bases from V and 8 bases from J; bases unmatched to any gene: 7. The CDR3 has 14 residues. Here the CDR3 reads CAISKGQGGDIQYF. The CDR3 DNA reads as TGTGCCATCAGTAAGGGACAGGGCGGGGACATTCAGTACTTC.

This rearrangement joins TRBV4-1 to TRBJ2-7, with D perhaps TRBD1 (6 bases). V gave up 0 bases and J gave up 3 bases, with 12 bases separating them. Germline values: CDR1 MGHRA, CDR2 YSYEKL. There are 15 residues in the CDR3. CDR3 sequence: CASSQEPGVSYEQYV. The DNA of the CDR3 is TGCGCCAGCAGCCAAGAGCCAGGGGTCAGCTACGAGCAGTACGTC.

The rearrangement joins TRBV20-1 to TRBJ2-2; D may match TRBD1 or TRBD2 (5 bases each). The germline gives CDR1 DFQATT, CDR2 SNEGSKA (reference sequence). The CDR3 totals 16 residues. V shed 2 bases and J shed 3 bases, with 16 bases lying between them. CDR3 sequence (DNA): TGCAGTGCTAGACCGGCAGGGAGAGTAGACACCGGGGAGCTGTTTTTT. It codes for CSARPAGRVDTGELFF.

The V gene is TRBV29-1, the J gene TRBJ1-2; D not certain. This CDR3 comprises 10 residues. Germline-derived CDR1 and CDR2 are SQVTM and ANQGSEA. V lost 4 bases and J 8 bases, leaving 8 bases between the germline ends. CDR3 region: CSVAEVGYTF. The DNA for the CDR3 is TGCAGCGTTGCGGAGGTAGGCTACACCTTC.

This clonotype was detected a few times. The chain links TRBV3-1 to TRBJ1-3; unclear D gene. Germline CDR1 reads LGHDT; CDR2 reads YNNKEL (reference sequence). Trimming removed 4 bases at V and 4 bases at J, with 14 bases between. The CDR3 contains 15 residues. As DNA, the CDR3 is TGTGCCAGCAGCCCGCAGGTCGATCCCGGAAACACCATATATTTT. The encoded protein is CASSPQVDPGNTIYF.

This clonotype turned up a few times. The chain links TRBV4-1 to TRBJ2-7; possible D gene TRBD2, 6 bases. The CDR3 is 13 amino acids. With 6 bases removed from V and 6 bases from J, the gap between germline ends came to 15 bases. Germline loops: CDR1 MGHRA, CDR2 YSYEKL. CDR3 amino acids: CASSRLIGGEQYV. The CDR3 bases are TGCGCCAGCAGTAGACTAATCGGGGGCGAGCAGTACGTC.

This sequence joins TRBV6-5 and TRBJ2-1; 9 bases agree with TRBD2. Germline loops: CDR1 MNHEY, CDR2 SVGAGI. J gave up 2 bases and V 6 bases, and 11 bases lay outside the gene matches. CDR3 length: 17 residues. The chain's CDR3 is CASRIGGRGGPYNEQFF. The CDR3 bases are TGTGCCAGCAGAATCGGCGGGCGGGGGGGCCCCTACAATGAGCAGTTCTTC.

This clonotype was seen more than once but under ten times. The V and J genes are TRBV6-5 and TRBJ1-1; 7 nucleotides line up with TRBD1. The germline V gene encodes CDR1 MNHEY and CDR2 SVGAGI. CDR3 length: 12 amino acids. The V gene end was trimmed by 8 bases and the J gene end by 4 bases; junction bases not matched to a gene: 4. In nucleotides, the CDR3 is TGTGCCAGCGCACGACAGGGCACTGAAGCTTTCTTT. It is translated as CASARQGTEAFF.

This clonotype was counted a few times. This chain uses TRBV12-3 or TRBV12-4 with TRBJ2-1, with 11 nucleotides matching TRBD1. J lost 10 bases, V lost 6 bases, and 14 bases had no gene match. The CDR3 spans 16 residues. The CDR3 coding sequence is TGTGCCAGCAGCCCAAGTCGGGACAGGGGGTTGTGGGAGCAGTTCTTC. It is translated as CASSPSRDRGLWEQFF.